The sequence of this TCR beta chain was determined in a study of blood T cell repertoires in COVID-19 (dated by TCRdb to between 2020 and 2021). With regard to the full study: Samples from collaborators originated in the United States, Italy and Spain and spanned both the acute and convalescent phases of COVID-19. The prospective study material was composed of cDNA or gDNA derived from T cells, B-cell-depleted T cells, or PBMCs. The dataset comprised deeply sampled blood TCRbeta repertoires from subjects exposed to, actively infected with, or recovered from COVID-19. The repertoires were made available in a free public database intended to serve as a resource for research on the immune response to SARS-CoV-2. Samples were obtained from the ongoing ImmuneRACE study (first 160 participants) and from roughly 1,300 subjects provided by 6 global collaborators. The sample metadata nearly always contained a de-identified subject ID, COVID-19 status, age in years and sex. Where available, HLA class I and class II types were taken from metadata supplied by the sample provider and were not determined by assay-based typing.

Collaborating institutions collected whole blood in K2EDTA tubes following their own protocols. For TCRbeta analysis, collaborators shipped samples in one of three forms: frozen whole blood, isolated PBMCs, or DNA extracted from either of those sample types. On this clone itself: The clone's antigen remains unknown. No much larger clone is present one base from it, and per-base qualities are unavailable.

Overall results and qualifications from the work: Clinical and demographic metadata were provided uncurated, with the amount varying by source and participant.

From its cysteine to its phenylalanine, the CDR3 spans 13 amino acids. Here the CDR3 DNA is all that survives: 39 bases in frame from base 1. V is pared back by 0 bases and J by 5 bases, with 9 bases lying between the germline termini. CDR1 and CDR2, looked up from the germline V gene (reference sequence), are SGHNT and YYREEE. TCRbeta CDR3 regions were amplified from genomic DNA using the immunoSEQ Assay, a bias-controlled multiplex PCR. From the authors' description of their analysis: Within the assay, amplification of reference gene primers was used to estimate how many nucleated cells each sample contained. To quantify the absolute abundance of each unique TCRbeta CDR3 rearrangement, sequence reads were collapsed and filtered. For each sample, productive Simpson clonality was calculated by taking the square root of Simpson's diversity index across productive rearrangements. TCRdb took this table from immuneACCESS and kept in-frame rearrangements with V and J called. Such tables lack part of the clones; where checked against another copy, unresolved V genes explain under half of the gap, and the rest is unexplained. D and trimming come from the DNA, and the V and J calls and clone size come from that table. Counted in this sample were more than 100,000 clones; around 88% of them appeared once. More than 15% of the sample is held by the ten biggest clonotypes.

The chain is assembled from TRBV5-4 and TRBJ2-7; too little of a D gene remains to name it. The sample comprised peripheral blood. The receptor was isolated from a man between 45 and 60 years old with active or convalescent COVID-19. Read as DNA, the sequence is TGTGCCAGCAGCTTGGATCAATTTCACGAGCAGTACTTC. It translates as CASSLDQFHEQYF.